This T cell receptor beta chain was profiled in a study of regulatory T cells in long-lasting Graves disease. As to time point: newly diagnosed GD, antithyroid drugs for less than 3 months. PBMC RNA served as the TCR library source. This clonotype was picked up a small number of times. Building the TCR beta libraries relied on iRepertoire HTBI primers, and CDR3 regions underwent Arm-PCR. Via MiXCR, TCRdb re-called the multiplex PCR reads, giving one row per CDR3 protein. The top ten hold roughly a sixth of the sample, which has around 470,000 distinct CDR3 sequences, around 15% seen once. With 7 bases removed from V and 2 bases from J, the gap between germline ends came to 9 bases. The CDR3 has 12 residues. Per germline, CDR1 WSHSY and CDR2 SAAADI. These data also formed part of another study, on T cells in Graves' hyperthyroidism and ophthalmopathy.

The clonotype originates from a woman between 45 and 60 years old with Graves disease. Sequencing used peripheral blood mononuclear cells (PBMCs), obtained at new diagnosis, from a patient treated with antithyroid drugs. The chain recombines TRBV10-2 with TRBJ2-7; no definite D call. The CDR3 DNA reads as TGCGCCAGCATGGCGGCGACCTACGAGCAGTACTTC. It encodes CASMAATYEQYF.